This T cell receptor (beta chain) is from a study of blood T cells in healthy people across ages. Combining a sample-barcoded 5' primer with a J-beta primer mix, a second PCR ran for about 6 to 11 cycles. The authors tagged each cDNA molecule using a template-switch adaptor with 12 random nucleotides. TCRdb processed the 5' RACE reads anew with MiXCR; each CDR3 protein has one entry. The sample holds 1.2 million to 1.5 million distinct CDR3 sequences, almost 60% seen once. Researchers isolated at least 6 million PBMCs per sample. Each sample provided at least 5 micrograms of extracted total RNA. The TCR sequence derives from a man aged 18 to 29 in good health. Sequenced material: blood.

Written as DNA, the CDR3 is TGCGCCAGCAGTGAGTCGAGGGGACTAGCGGGGGGTAATGAGCAGTTCTTC. This encodes CASSESRGLAGGNEQFF. The chain links TRBV10-1 to TRBJ2-1; the match to TRBD2 covers 15 bases. The CDR3 consists of 17 residues. Germline CDR1 WNHNN, CDR2 SYGVQD (reference sequence). The J segment lost 7 bases and the V segment lost 0 bases, leaving 4 bases of the junction unmatched.